The next 8 T cell receptor beta chains were all read from a single sample in a study of identical twins. Each CDR3 protein gets one entry after TCRdb re-called the 5' RACE reads with MiXCR. The sample records more than 200,000 distinct CDR3 sequences, roughly an eighth being singletons. The sequenced material came from memory (CD45RO+) T cells sorted from blood. Receptors were obtained from a woman between 18 and 30 years old in good health.

The J gene is TRBJ2-5, the V gene TRBV5-6; no firm D call. Trimming removed 0 bases from V and 4 bases from J, with 7 bases in between. The CDR3 contains 13 residues. Germline V gives CDR1 SGHDT, CDR2 YYEEEE. CDR3 DNA sequence: TGTGCCAGCAGCTTGGTTATGGGAGAGACCCAGTACTTC. It translates to CASSLVMGETQYF.

This sequence joins TRBV5-4 and TRBJ2-2, with no clear D. V lost 3 bases to trimming and J lost 1 base, with 13 bases between them. The CDR3 extends over 16 amino acids. Germline lookup yields CDR1 SGHNT and CDR2 YYREEE (reference sequence). In DNA form, the CDR3 reads TGTGCCAGCAGCTCCCGCCTGGTGGTGAACACCGGGGAGCTGTTTTTT. Translation gives CASSSRLVVNTGELFF.

The chain links TRBV28 to TRBJ2-1; D might be TRBD2 (5 bases). Deletions cut 4 bases from V and 5 bases from J, with 9 bases between. Germline CDR1 and CDR2: MDHEN and SYDVKM. There are 13 residues in the CDR3. The DNA of the CDR3 is TGTGCCAGCAGTTCGTGGGAGCACAATGAGCAGTTCTTC. Encoded protein: CASSSWEHNEQFF.

The chain has TRBV4-3 and TRBJ1-2; D ambiguous. CDR1 and CDR2 (germline): LGHNA, YSLEER. The CDR3 has 15 residues. V lost 4 bases to trimming and J lost 0 bases, with 12 bases between them. CDR3 in amino acids: CASSPSYPANYGYTF. CDR3 nucleotides: TGCGCCAGCAGCCCCTCTTATCCAGCTAACTATGGCTACACCTTC.

V and J are TRBV7-2 and TRBJ2-7; 8 positions match TRBD1. CDR3 length: 13 amino acids. Trimming cost V 5 bases and J 5 bases; bases outside gene matches: 5. Looked up from germline, CDR1 is SGHTA and CDR2 is FQGNSA. CDR3: CASSQTGANEQYF. The CDR3 DNA is TGTGCCAGCAGCCAGACAGGGGCAAACGAGCAGTACTTC.

This clonotype was detected many times. The rearrangement joins TRBV12-3 or TRBV12-4 to TRBJ2-1; 10 nucleotides match TRBD2. Unmatched junction bases numbered 8, after V lost 5 bases and J lost 10 bases. This CDR3 is 14 amino acids long. Written as DNA, the CDR3 is TGTGCCAGCAGTCCCGCGACTAGCGGGTCGGAGCAGTTCTTC. Translated: CASSPATSGSEQFF.

This clonotype was counted at least ten times. The rearrangement joins TRBV27 to TRBJ1-4; 7 nucleotides agree with TRBD1. This CDR3 comprises 14 residues. Germline-derived CDR1 and CDR2 are MNHEY and SMNVEV (reference sequence). V gave up 7 bases and J gave up 5 bases; unmatched junction bases: 7. CDR3: CASKRGRGNEKLFF. The CDR3 nucleotides are TGTGCCAGCAAGAGGGGGCGAGGGAATGAAAAACTGTTTTTT.

The V and J genes are TRBV5-8 and TRBJ1-1; tentatively, D is TRBD1 (5 bases). Germline V gene sequence: CDR1 SGHTS, CDR2 YDEGEE. The V end was cut by 4 bases, the J end by 0 bases, with 16 bases between. This CDR3 is 16 amino acids long. The CDR3 loop is CASSTKPGRLNTEAFF. In DNA, the CDR3 is TGTGCCAGCAGCACAAAACCGGGACGGCTGAACACTGAAGCTTTCTTT.